This TCR beta chain was found in a study of cytomegalovirus exposure and HLA in healthy donors. Whole-study context: From around 180 million T cells, an earlier analysis saw approximately 110 million unique TCR beta sequences.

The PCR had 60 Vbeta and 13 Jbeta primers. The protocol was immunoSEQ multiplex PCR, while the TCRdb copy is restricted to in-frame clones and leaves out a portion. The table has fewer than 150,000 clones, roughly 70% seen once; the top ten hold about 3.4%. Only one count was recorded for this clone. The CDR3 is 15 residues long. Germline values: CDR1 MNHEY, CDR2 SVGAGI. Unmatched junction bases numbered 8, after V lost 0 bases and J lost 7 bases. The chain links TRBV6-5 to TRBJ2-5, with 7 bases lining up with TRBD2. This clonotype was obtained from a man aged 25-40 years in good health and CMV-seronegative. Material for sequencing was PBMCs. CDR3 sequence: CASSYSRSGVGTQYF. In DNA, the CDR3 is TGTGCCAGCAGTTACTCGAGAAGCGGGGTGGGGACCCAGTACTTC.